This entry lists 22 T cell receptor beta chains sequenced from one sample in a study of T cell clonality in common variable immunodeficiency (dated by TCRdb to the mid-2010s). Receptor amplification or capture employed the immunoSEQ multiplex PCR assay. Here the immuneACCESS table is served through TCRdb, limited to in-frame sequences with V and J called. Missing clones are a known gap in these copies; in checked studies unresolved V genes cover under half, and the rest lacks a known reason. The table puts about 37,000 clones in this sample, none counted just once. The ten largest clonotypes hold roughly 3% of the sample. Sequencing was performed on peripheral blood mononuclear cells. The receptors come from a person aged 18-69 years in good health.

In its sample, this clone was seen many times. The CDR3 end is not reached by the read, which stops 3 residues before it; the germline J gene fills it in. The V and J genes are TRBV20-1 and TRBJ2-3; TRBD1 matches at 8 bases. With 4 bases clipped from V and 0 bases from J, the junction kept 3 bases outside the gene matches. Germline V CDR1 and CDR2: DFQATT, SNEGSKA (reference sequence). There are 14 residues in the CDR3. Partial CDR3 DNA: TGCAGTGCTAAGGGGACAGGAAGCACAGATACG. It translates to CSAKGTGSTDT. Given in full, the CDR3 is CSAKGTGSTDTQYF.

This clone was counted many times. The read ends 3 residues before the CDR3 terminus; that terminus is restored from the germline J gene. The rearrangement links TRBV7-9 to TRBJ2-3; D is possibly TRBD2 (5 bases). This CDR3 region has 13 residues. V was clipped by 1 base and J by 7 bases, with 9 bases between them. CDR1 and CDR2 (germline): SEHNR, FQNEAQ (reference sequence). The part of the CDR3 DNA that was read is TGTGCCAGCAGCTTAGGAGGGTCCCATACG. Its protein is CASSLGGSHT. In full, the CDR3 reads CASSLGGSHTQYF.

This clone was detected ten times or more. With the read ending 3 residues before the CDR3 end, the germline J gene is used to fill in that end. The chain couples TRBV5-1 to TRBJ1-1; D might be TRBD1 (5 bases). The CDR3 has 15 residues. The V gene lost 2 bases and the J gene lost 5 bases, with 16 bases spanning the gap. The germline V gene has CDR1 SGHRS and CDR2 YFSETQ. CDR3 amino acids: CASSFGRGGYTEAFF. The sequenced CDR3 bases are TGCGCCAGCAGCTTTGGCCGTGGGGGGTATACTGAA.

At least ten counts were recorded for this clone. The CDR3 bases that were read are TGCAGTGCTACTAGTAACAGGGGATCCAATCAGCCC. Encoded protein: CSATSNRGSNQP. The CDR3, in full, reads CSATSNRGSNQPQHF. The genes are TRBV20-1 and TRBJ1-5, with TRBD1 matching 7 bases. With the read ending 3 residues before the CDR3 end, the germline J gene is used to fill in that end. The V and J ends lost 4 bases and 3 bases, in that order; junction bases with no gene match: 9. This CDR3 comprises 15 residues. CDR1 and CDR2 from the germline V gene are DFQATT and SNEGSKA (reference sequence).

This clone came up many times. With the read ending 3 residues before the CDR3 end, the germline J gene is used to fill in that end. The V gene is TRBV28, the J gene TRBJ2-1; D perhaps matches TRBD2 (6 bases). The CDR3 has 13 amino acids. The germline CDR1 and CDR2 sequences are MDHEN and SYDVKM. The V end lost 6 bases, the J end lost 4 bases, and 10 bases lay between the germline ends. The DNA read from the CDR3 is TGTGCCAGCAGCTTAGCGGTGTACAATGAG. Residues: CASSLAVYNE. In full, the CDR3 reads CASSLAVYNEQFF.

There are many counts of this clone. The read ends 3 residues shy of where the CDR3 ends; the end is completed using the germline J gene. The rearrangement uses TRBV12-3 or TRBV12-4 and TRBJ2-7; the match to TRBD2 covers 9 bases. The CDR3 contains 15 residues. Trimming cost V 5 bases and J 0 bases; bases outside gene matches: 5. The CDR3 reads CASSKSGRNSYEQYF. CDR3 DNA, as far as it was read: TGTGCCAGCAGTAAAAGCGGGAGGAACTCCTACGAG.

In this sample, this clone turned up many times. The read ends 3 residues shy of where the CDR3 ends; the end is completed using the germline J gene. The chain combines TRBV20-1 with TRBJ2-1; D gene ambiguous. The V gene lost 0 bases and the J gene lost 7 bases, with 13 bases spanning the gap. CDR3 length: 14 amino acids. Germline lookup yields CDR1 DFQATT and CDR2 SNEGSKA (reference sequence). This CDR3 reads CSARDPVRRNEQFF. The part of the CDR3 DNA that was read is TGCAGTGCTAGAGATCCGGTGCGGCGAAATGAG.

This clone has ten or more counts. The missing CDR3 end, 3 residues past where the read stops, is filled in from the germline J gene. This chain joins TRBV3-1 (or the pseudogene TRBV3-2) and TRBJ2-6; D might be TRBD2 (6 bases). V was pared by 1 base and J by 1 base, with 17 bases between. This CDR3 spans 19 amino acids. In germline, CDR1 is LGHDT, CDR2 YNNKEL (reference sequence). CDR3 in amino acids: CASSQVGGLAYSGANVLTF. Partial CDR3 DNA: TGTGCCAGCAGCCAAGTGGGGGGTCTGGCCTATTCTGGGGCCAACGTC.

This clone appeared many times. Sequencing ends 3 residues short of the CDR3 end; the germline J gene provides the rest. This chain uses TRBV5-1 with TRBJ2-1; 12 bases line up with TRBD2. Germline assignment: CDR1 SGHRS and CDR2 YFSETQ. The CDR3 is 18 residues long. Germline trimming cut 4 bases from V and 4 bases from J; bases unmatched to any gene: 12. CDR3 DNA (partial): TGCGCCAGCAGCGAGCCTAGCGGGAGGGCGAACCTTTACAATGAG. Residues: CASSEPSGRANLYNE. The CDR3 in full is CASSEPSGRANLYNEQFF.

Ten or more counts support this clone. Read sequence stops 3 residues before the CDR3 end, and the germline J gene provides the missing end. The rearrangement links TRBV28 to TRBJ2-3, with 7 nucleotides matching TRBD2. Germline V gene data show CDR1 as MDHEN and CDR2 as SYDVKM. CDR3 size: 15 residues. V dropped 10 bases and J dropped 0; count of bases not matched to a gene: 10. Partial CDR3 DNA: TGTGCCATTACCGGCGGGAGCCGGAGCACAGATACG. Its translation is CAITGGSRSTDT. In full, the CDR3 is CAITGGSRSTDTQYF.

This clone was found many times. The sequence runs out 3 residues before the end of the CDR3; the remainder is reconstructed from the germline J gene. This chain uses TRBV30 with TRBJ1-1; D call uncertain. CDR1 is GTSNPN and CDR2 is SVGIG in the germline V gene (reference sequence). V was shortened by 5 bases and J by 5 bases, with 9 bases between the two germline ends. The CDR3 consists of 11 residues. The CDR3 DNA, read in part, is TGTGCCTGGGCTCCAAGGACTGAA. Amino acid sequence: CAWAPRTE. The full CDR3 reads CAWAPRTEAFF.

This clone was seen many times. The chain's CDR3 is CASSSIGGEDEQFF. The sequenced CDR3 bases are TGTGCCAGCAGCTCTATAGGCGGCGAGGATGAG. The chain recombines TRBV7-9 with TRBJ2-1, with no clear D. The sequence runs out 3 residues before the end of the CDR3; the remainder is reconstructed from the germline J gene. The germline V gene has CDR1 SEHNR and CDR2 FQNEAQ (reference sequence). The germline V and J ends were trimmed by 4 bases and 8 bases, with 15 bases remaining between them. The CDR3 has 14 residues.

In its sample, this clone was seen many times. Coverage ceases 3 residues before the CDR3 finishes, and the germline J gene fills in the end. This sequence joins TRBV20-1 and TRBJ1-2, with 10 positions matching TRBD1. With V trimmed by 3 bases and J by 3 bases, 1 base remained unmatched. The CDR3 is 13 amino acids. Germline CDR1 is DFQATT and CDR2 is SNEGSKA (reference sequence). This CDR3 reads CSARTGGDYGYTF. The CDR3 bases that were read are TGCAGTGCTAGGACAGGGGGCGACTATGGC.

This clone was seen at least ten times. The sequence runs out 3 residues before the end of the CDR3; the remainder is reconstructed from the germline J gene. The rearrangement uses TRBV5-1 and TRBJ1-1; D is perhaps TRBD1 (6 bases). V was clipped by 0 bases and J by 5 bases, with 11 bases between them. The CDR3 spans 14 residues. Germline V gene data show CDR1 as SGHRS and CDR2 as YFSETQ. CDR3 sequence reads: CASSLEAGVTEAFF. CDR3 bases read: TGCGCCAGCAGCTTGGAAGCAGGGGTTACTGAA.

There are many counts of this clone. The CDR3 is cut off 3 residues early in the read; its end comes from the germline J gene. The V and J genes are TRBV30 and TRBJ1-2; D is unresolved. The length of the CDR3 is 12 residues. Trimming took off 4 bases at V and 4 bases at J, with 10 bases between the two ends. Per germline, CDR1 GTSNPN and CDR2 SVGIG (reference sequence). The part of the CDR3 DNA that was read is TGTGCCTGGATGGGCAGGCTCTATGGC. Its translation: CAWMGRLYG. The complete CDR3 protein is CAWMGRLYGYTF. The full variable domain, with the rest looked up from reference TRBV30 and TRBJ1-2, is SQTIHQWPATLVQPVGSPLSLECTVEGTSNPNLYWYRQAAGRGLQLLFYSVGIGQISSEVPQNLSASRPQDRQFILSSKKLLLSDSGFYLCAWMGRLYGYTFGSGTRLTVV.

Notes on this clone: The CDR3 goes on 3 residues after the read ends, and that part is filled in from the germline J gene. The genes are TRBV19 and TRBJ2-4; no firm D call. CDR1 and CDR2 from the germline V gene are LNHDA and SQIVND (reference sequence). The CDR3 is 14 residues long. V lost 3 bases, J lost 0 bases, and 6 bases lay in between. The CDR3 reads CASSIQLAKNIQYF. The part of the CDR3 DNA that was read is TGTGCCAGTAGTATCCAGTTAGCCAAAAACATT.

This clone was seen repeatedly, ten times or more. Sequencing ends 3 residues short of the CDR3 end; the germline J gene provides the rest. V is TRBV19 and J is TRBJ2-1; 14 nucleotides agree with TRBD2. The CDR3 extends over 14 amino acids. J gave up 7 bases and V 4 bases, and 0 bases lay outside the gene matches. The germline V gene has CDR1 LNHDA and CDR2 SQIVND (reference sequence). CDR3 loop: CASSRTSGRNEQFF. The CDR3 DNA, read in part, is TGTGCCAGTAGTAGGACTAGCGGGAGGAATGAG.

There are many counts of this clone. The DNA ends 3 residues before the CDR3 does, and the rest of the CDR3 is filled in from the germline J gene. V gene TRBV6-1 combines with J gene TRBJ1-2, with 10 bases fitting TRBD1. Germline assignment: CDR1 MNHNS and CDR2 SASEGT. The V gene end was trimmed by 1 base and the J gene end by 7 bases; junction bases not matched to a gene: 6. The CDR3 spans 15 residues. CDR3 sequence reads: CASSEDAGTGVGYTF. CDR3 DNA, as far as it was read: TGTGCCAGCAGTGAAGATGCCGGGACAGGGGTTGGC.

This clone was counted many times. The CDR3 end is not reached by the read, which stops 3 residues before it; the germline J gene fills it in. The J gene is TRBJ1-5, the V gene TRBV10-3; D is unresolved. The CDR3 extends over 11 amino acids. CDR1 and CDR2 (germline): ENHRY, SYGVKD. The V and J ends lost 7 bases and 3 bases respectively, with 4 bases between them. CDR3 region: CAITLNQPQHF. The covered CDR3 bases are TGTGCCATCACCCTCAATCAGCCC.

The sample holds many counts of this clone. The sequence runs out 3 residues before the end of the CDR3; the remainder is reconstructed from the germline J gene. The V call is TRBV20-1, the J call TRBJ2-1; 8 bases are shared with TRBD1. Trimming took 5 bases from V and 1 from J; bases not matched to a gene: 4. This CDR3 contains 14 residues. CDR1 DFQATT and CDR2 SNEGSKA come from the germline V gene (reference sequence). This CDR3 reads CSAWTGRSYNEQFF. Incomplete CDR3 DNA: TGCAGTGCTTGGACAGGGAGGTCCTACAATGAG.

This clone was detected ten times or more. Read data end 3 residues before the CDR3 end; the end is taken from the germline J gene. The V and J genes are TRBV7-9 and TRBJ1-2, with D uncertain. The CDR3 is 14 amino acids. Germline lookup yields CDR1 SEHNR and CDR2 FQNEAQ (reference sequence). V was clipped by 1 base and J by 2 bases, with 8 bases between them. The CDR3 DNA, read in part, is TGTGCCAGCAGCTTAGAGGCATTCAACTATGGC. Translation: CASSLEAFNYG. The full CDR3 protein reads CASSLEAFNYGYTF.

This clone was detected ten times or more. Coverage ceases 3 residues before the CDR3 finishes, and the germline J gene fills in the end. This chain links TRBV20-1 with TRBJ2-7, with 8 nucleotides matching TRBD2. The CDR3 sequence is 13 residues long. The ends lost 5 bases at V and 3 bases at J; junction bases unmatched: 6. Germline CDR1 is DFQATT and CDR2 is SNEGSKA (reference sequence). The CDR3 region is CSAPGLVFYEQYF. The sequenced CDR3 bases are TGCAGTGCTCCGGGACTAGTTTTCTACGAG.